A selection of T cell receptor beta chains follows, all from one sample in a study of blood T cell repertoires in COVID-19. Clones were read by immunoSEQ multiplex PCR, and TCRdb kept only the in-frame ones, dropping some. The table lists a few hundred thousand clones, around four fifths of them singletons, with around 4.2% in the top ten. The source material was peripheral blood. These TCRs come from a woman between 45 and 60 years old with active or convalescent COVID-19. Both conserved end residues are part of each CDR3. The D gene is left open where the match is weak. The listing skips clone size in some rows; elsewhere it reads once, few, many or a size class.

j_call	d_call	v_call	clone_size	cdr3_nt	cdr3_aa
TRBJ2-1	NA	TRBV6-6	once	TGTGCCAGCAGAGATACAGGCTACAATGAGCAGTTCTTC	CASRDTGYNEQFF
TRBJ2-7	NA	TRBV5-1	NA	TGCGCCAGCAGCTTTGCGGGACGTAGCTACGAGCAGTACTTC	CASSFAGRSYEQYF
TRBJ1-6	TRBD1	TRBV27	NA	TGTGCCAGCAGTTTAACAGGGGAAATTTCACCCCTCCACTTT	CASSLTGEISPLHF
TRBJ1-2	NA	TRBV28	NA	TGTGCCAGCCTCAAGGAGGGTAACTATGGCTACACCTTC	CASLKEGNYGYTF
TRBJ2-5	TRBD2	TRBV11-2	NA	TGTGCCAGCAGCTTAGAGGCTAGCGGGAGTTGGACCCAGTACTTC	CASSLEASGSWTQYF
TRBJ2-6	TRBD1	TRBV4-2	NA	TGTGCCAGCAGCCAAGAAAGGGACAGGGGCTCTGGGGCCAACGTCCTGACTTTC	CASSQERDRGSGANVLTF
TRBJ2-3	TRBD2	TRBV5-8	NA	TGTGCCAGCAGCCCCCGGACTAGCGGGATAGGGGATACGCAGTATTTT	CASSPRTSGIGDTQYF
TRBJ2-3	TRBD1	TRBV7-2	NA	TGTGCCAGCAGCTTCCAGGGGGTACCTCTCACAGATACGCAGTATTTT	CASSFQGVPLTDTQYF
TRBJ1-4	NA	TRBV6-5	few	TGTGCCAGCAGTCACAGGGTACCGGGCGAAAAACTGTTTTTT	CASSHRVPGEKLFF
TRBJ1-2	TRBD1	TRBV7-8	NA	TGTGCCAGCAGCAAACGACAGGGACATGGCTACACCTTC	CASSKRQGHGYTF
TRBJ2-1	NA	TRBV5-1	NA	TGCGCCAGCAGCCTGGACTCCTCCTACAATGAGCAGTTCTTC	CASSLDSSYNEQFF
TRBJ1-2	NA	TRBV7-2	NA	TGTGCCAGCAGCCCTCCGGGACTAACGCGGGGCTACACCTTC	CASSPPGLTRGYTF
TRBJ1-5	NA	TRBV28	NA	TGTGCCAGCACTTTTCTATACGGGCCCCAGCATTTT	CASTFLYGPQHF
TRBJ1-6	NA	TRBV11-3	few	TGTGCCAGCAGCTTAGTGGGAGAGGGGGTAGATCATTCACCCCTCCACTTT	CASSLVGEGVDHSPLHF
TRBJ1-6	NA	TRBV11-2	NA	TGTGCCAGCAGCTTAGCGTGGTCAGGAAATTCACCCCTCCACTTT	CASSLAWSGNSPLHF
TRBJ2-1	TRBD2	TRBV4-2	NA	TGTGCCAGCAGCCAAGTTGGTCTAGCGGGAGGTTACAATGAGCAGTTCTTC	CASSQVGLAGGYNEQFF
TRBJ2-5	NA	TRBV14	NA	TGTGCCAGCAGCCCGAGTCTATGGGAGACCCAGTACTTC	CASSPSLWETQYF
TRBJ2-6	NA	TRBV5-1	NA	TGCGCCAGCAGCCCTGAGTTCTCTGGGGCCAACGTCCTGACTTTC	CASSPEFSGANVLTF
TRBJ1-3	NA	TRBV5-1	NA	TGCGCCAGCAGCTTACAGGGAGAAGTGGACACCATATATTTT	CASSLQGEVDTIYF
TRBJ2-4	TRBD1	TRBV6-5	NA	TGTGCCAGCACAGGGGACAGCGTAAACATTCAGTACTTC	CASTGDSVNIQYF
TRBJ2-1	NA	TRBV6-6	NA	TGTGCCAGCAGTTACTCTCGGGCAGGGGACAATGAGCAGTTCTTC	CASSYSRAGDNEQFF
TRBJ2-1	TRBD2	TRBV5-1	NA	TGCGCCAGCAGCGGGGGACTAGCAGACAATGAGCAGTTCTTC	CASSGGLADNEQFF
TRBJ1-1	NA	TRBV9	NA	TGTGCCAGCGGACCCCCAGGGGACACTGAAGCTTTCTTT	CASGPPGDTEAFF
TRBJ2-1	TRBD1	TRBV13	NA	TGTGCCAGCAGCTTAGGCGTTCCTAGACAGGGAAGTGAGCAGTTCTTC	CASSLGVPRQGSEQFF
TRBJ1-1	TRBD1	TRBV7-9	NA	TGTGCCAGCAGCCCGGACAGGGTATCTGAAGCTTTCTTT	CASSPDRVSEAFF
TRBJ2-7	TRBD2	TRBV2	NA	TGTGCCAGCAGGAAGACGGGACTAGCGGGAGGATTGAGCACCTACGAGCAGTACTTC	CASRKTGLAGGLSTYEQYF
TRBJ2-3	TRBD1	TRBV6-1	once	TGTGCCAGCAGTGATTTCGACAGGGAGACAGATACGCAGTATTTT	CASSDFDRETDTQYF
TRBJ2-1	NA	TRBV27	NA	TGTGCCAGCAGTCCACGACAGGAGCCCTCCTACAATGAGCAGTTCTTC	CASSPRQEPSYNEQFF
TRBJ2-3	NA	TRBV5-4	once	TGTGCCAGCAGCTCCGGACAGTTATCTAGCACAGATACGCAGTATTTT	CASSSGQLSSTDTQYF
TRBJ1-1	TRBD1	TRBV30	NA	TGTGCCTGGAGGCGCCCGGGGACAGGGGCGGCAGCTTTCTTT	CAWRRPGTGAAAFF
TRBJ1-1	TRBD1	TRBV11-1	NA	TGTGCCAGCAGCCCTCCGGGACAGGGGGCTCGGACTGAAGCTTTCTTT	CASSPPGQGARTEAFF
TRBJ2-1	TRBD2	TRBV10-1	NA	TGCGCCAGCAGTGACCACGAATTCCCTAGCGGGAGCTCCTACAATGAGCAGTTCTTC	CASSDHEFPSGSSYNEQFF
TRBJ2-7	NA	TRBV2	NA	TGTGCCAGCAGTCTCAGACTAGATGGGGGCGAGCAGTACTTC	CASSLRLDGGEQYF
TRBJ2-1	TRBD2	TRBV5-1	NA	TGCGCCAGCAGCTTGGAGACGGGAGGTCGTGGCAATGAGCAGTTCTTC	CASSLETGGRGNEQFF
TRBJ2-1	TRBD2	TRBV5-5	NA	TGTGCCAGCAGCTTGGGACTAGCGGGCTACAATGAGCAGTTCTTC	CASSLGLAGYNEQFF
TRBJ1-1	NA	TRBV5-6	NA	TGTGCCAGCAGCTTCTTCGAGGGAGCGGCTTTCTTT	CASSFFEGAAFF
TRBJ1-1	NA	TRBV28	NA	TGTGCCAGCAGAACGGTGAACACTGAAGCTTTCTTT	CASRTVNTEAFF
TRBJ2-1	TRBD2	TRBV28	once	TGTGCCAGCAGTCCCCGGACTAGCGGGAGTTTGGGTGAGCAGTTCTTC	CASSPRTSGSLGEQFF
TRBJ2-5	TRBD1	TRBV11-2	NA	TGTGCCAGCAGCGGTAGGACAGGGGTCGACGGGACCCAGTACTTC	CASSGRTGVDGTQYF
TRBJ1-2	TRBD1	TRBV28	few	TGTGCCAGCAGCGCTATGTCTCCAGGGGGAAATGGCTACACCTTC	CASSAMSPGGNGYTF
TRBJ2-1	NA	TRBV6-6	NA	TGTGCCAGCAGTTACCCGTCGGGAGTGCACAATGAGCAGTTCTTC	CASSYPSGVHNEQFF
TRBJ2-1	NA	TRBV9	NA	TGTGCCAGCAGCTCAGGGGCCTACAATGAGCAGTTCTTC	CASSSGAYNEQFF